This record concerns one T cell receptor beta chain sequence. Its antigen is not identified. This entry comes from a study of blood T cells in healthy people across ages. Study outcomes and limitations: Roughly linear age-related decline in beta diversity appeared, significant by age about 40.

Together with a sample-barcoded 5' primer, a J-beta primer mix was included in a second PCR lasting roughly 6 to 12 cycles. TCRdb redid the calling of the 5' RACE reads with MiXCR, one entry per CDR3 protein. In the table there are about 800,000 distinct CDR3 sequences, roughly 25% of which are singletons. The CDR3 extends over 16 amino acids. Germline V gene sequence: CDR1 SGHRS, CDR2 YFSETQ. V lost 0 bases and J lost 0, with 7 bases in between. This sample also appeared in a second study, on T cells of mothers and their children. Per that paper: Each 15 ul cDNA reaction used 1.5 ug RNA; all RNA was used. The study obtained over 8.5 million TCR beta CDR3 reads per mother and some 3 million per child. Mothers and children who were related shared slightly more overlap than unrelated pairs, but not significantly more.

J is TRBJ2-6 and V is TRBV5-1, with a tentative D call TRBD1 (5 bases). Sequencing was done on a sample of blood. The sequence derives from a boy aged 10-17 years in good health. CDR3 bases: TGCGCCAGCAGCTTGGGACAGCCCTCTGGGGCCAACGTCCTGACTTTC. It encodes CASSLGQPSGANVLTF. Combining the CDR3 with reference TRBV5-1 and TRBJ2-6 gives the whole variable domain KAGVTQTPRYLIKTRGQQVTLSCSPISGHRSVSWYQQTPGQGLQFLFEYFSETQRNKGNFPGRFSGRQFSNSRSEMNVSTLELGDSALYLCASSLGQPSGANVLTFGAGSRLTVL.